This T cell receptor beta chain was observed in a study of shared clonotypes between healthy human individuals. Study-wide findings and caveats: Genetic and exposure-history diversity was limited by the small donor number. In the sorted subsets, rarefaction showed sequencing was incomplete despite large depth.

CD8 memory pooled CD45RO+ cells and CCR7-negative CD45RA+ TemRA cells. This CDR3 spans 13 amino acids. CDR1 and CDR2 (germline): SNHLY, FYNNEI. For this clone: The antigen remains undetermined.

Sequenced by immunoSEQ multiplex PCR; TCRdb stores in-frame clones only, minus some. This table has 90,000 to 120,000 clones, about 70% appearing once. The sequence was collected from a woman aged 30 to 39 in good health. Input material: memory CD8+ T cells sorted from blood. Subset here: CD45RO+ cells pooled with CCR7-negative TemRA cells. The rearrangement uses TRBV2 and TRBJ2-5, with D possibly matching TRBD2 (6 bases). TRBJ2-7 explains the end of the DNA better; the J call may be wrong. The CDR3 loop is CASRTSIAYEQYF. In DNA, the CDR3 is TGTGCCAGCAGGACTAGTATAGCCTACGAGCAGTACTTC.